Listed below are T cell receptor beta chains from one sample, sequenced in a study of CD8 T cells in Susac syndrome. Using its own MiXCR run on the immunoSEQ multiplex PCR reads, TCRdb lists one record per CDR3 protein. This table holds 350,000 to 550,000 distinct CDR3 sequences, 75% to 90% found once. The source material was CD8+ T cells from PBMCs. The receptors here all came from a human donor with multiple sclerosis. Both conserved end residues are part of each CDR3. Each record gives: J gene, V gene, D gene, clone size, CDR3 DNA, CDR3 protein. D genes are given only for firm matches. The size field is filled for only some rows; it gives once, few, many or a size class.

j_call: TRBJ2-7; v_call: TRBV4-1; d_call: TRBD1; clone_size: -; cdr3_nt: TGCGCCAGCAGCCAAGATTGGGGGACAGGTTACGAGCAGTACTTC; cdr3_aa: CASSQDWGTGYEQYF
j_call: TRBJ2-1; v_call: TRBV27; d_call: TRBD1; clone_size: -; cdr3_nt: TGTGCCAGCAGTTTAGGGACAGGGGCCAATGAGCAGTTCTTC; cdr3_aa: CASSLGTGANEQFF
j_call: TRBJ1-2; v_call: TRBV6-1; d_call: TRBD1; clone_size: few; cdr3_nt: TGTGCCAGCGGGACAGGCAGTGGGTTAGGCTACACCTTC; cdr3_aa: CASGTGSGLGYTF
j_call: TRBJ2-1; v_call: TRBV6-4; d_call: TRBD2; clone_size: -; cdr3_nt: TGTGCCAGCAGCCCGGATACTAGCGGGGGGGCCTATGAGCAGTTCTTC; cdr3_aa: CASSPDTSGGAYEQFF
j_call: TRBJ2-3; v_call: TRBV28; d_call: -; clone_size: -; cdr3_nt: TGTGCCAGCAGTACCGCGTGGGGCGGAAGCACAGATACGCAGTATTTT; cdr3_aa: CASSTAWGGSTDTQYF
j_call: TRBJ2-1; v_call: TRBV20-1; d_call: TRBD2; clone_size: -; cdr3_nt: TGCAGTGCCCTTATGACGGGGGGACCCTCCTACAATGAGCAGTTCTTC; cdr3_aa: CSALMTGGPSYNEQFF
j_call: TRBJ1-2; v_call: TRBV29-1; d_call: TRBD1; clone_size: -; cdr3_nt: TGCAGCGTCGGGACAGGGGCTGAGGGCTACACCTTC; cdr3_aa: CSVGTGAEGYTF
j_call: TRBJ2-1; v_call: TRBV12-3/TRBV12-4; d_call: -; clone_size: -; cdr3_nt: TGTGCCAGCAGTTCTAGCACGGGGGACAATGAGCAGTTCTTC; cdr3_aa: CASSSSTGDNEQFF
j_call: TRBJ1-5; v_call: TRBV2; d_call: TRBD1; clone_size: -; cdr3_nt: TGTGCCAGCAAGGGGGCGGACTCTGGAGAGCCCCAGCATTTT; cdr3_aa: CASKGADSGEPQHF
j_call: TRBJ1-2; v_call: TRBV2; d_call: -; clone_size: -; cdr3_nt: TGTGCCAGCGTGGGCAGGCGGCATGGCTACACCTTC; cdr3_aa: CASVGRRHGYTF
j_call: TRBJ2-4; v_call: TRBV20-1; d_call: TRBD2; clone_size: -; cdr3_nt: TGCAGTGCTAGAGGACTAGCGGGAGAGGAGGCCAAAAACATTCAGTACTTC; cdr3_aa: CSARGLAGEEAKNIQYF
j_call: TRBJ2-5; v_call: TRBV2; d_call: TRBD1; clone_size: -; cdr3_nt: TGTGCCAGCAGTGACCGGACAGGGGGTTATGAGACCCAGTACTTC; cdr3_aa: CASSDRTGGYETQYF
j_call: TRBJ2-5; v_call: TRBV27; d_call: -; clone_size: -; cdr3_nt: TGTGCCAGCAGCCGACCGGGACAACAAGAGACCCAGTACTTC; cdr3_aa: CASSRPGQQETQYF
j_call: TRBJ2-7; v_call: TRBV4-1; d_call: -; clone_size: -; cdr3_nt: TGCGCCAGCAGCCAAACCTCCTACGAGCAGTACTTC; cdr3_aa: CASSQTSYEQYF
j_call: TRBJ2-7; v_call: TRBV27; d_call: -; clone_size: once; cdr3_nt: TGTGCCAGCAGTTTAGGGGGGTTCCTCTCCTACGAGCAGTACTTC; cdr3_aa: CASSLGGFLSYEQYF
j_call: TRBJ1-1; v_call: TRBV6-5; d_call: -; clone_size: few; cdr3_nt: TGTGCCAGCAGTAACCAGAACGAAGCTTTCTTT; cdr3_aa: CASSNQNEAFF
j_call: TRBJ1-1; v_call: TRBV7-8; d_call: -; clone_size: -; cdr3_nt: TGTGCCAGCAGCCCCTATAGGATGAACACTGAAGCTTTCTTT; cdr3_aa: CASSPYRMNTEAFF
j_call: TRBJ1-4; v_call: TRBV7-9; d_call: -; clone_size: -; cdr3_nt: TGTGCCAGTGAGGGAGCTTCTAATGAAAAACTGTTTTTT; cdr3_aa: CASEGASNEKLFF
j_call: TRBJ1-3; v_call: TRBV6-1; d_call: TRBD1; clone_size: -; cdr3_nt: TGTGCCAGCAGTCCACAGACAGGGGGCTCTGGAAACACCATATATTTT; cdr3_aa: CASSPQTGGSGNTIYF
j_call: TRBJ2-4; v_call: TRBV5-1; d_call: TRBD1; clone_size: -; cdr3_nt: TGCGCCAGCAGCAGAGGGACAGGTGGCGGGAAAAACATTCAGTACTTC; cdr3_aa: CASSRGTGGGKNIQYF
j_call: TRBJ2-7; v_call: TRBV19; d_call: -; clone_size: -; cdr3_nt: TGTGCCAGTAGTTTCTGGTCGGGGCCTTCCTACGAGCAGTACTTC; cdr3_aa: CASSFWSGPSYEQYF
j_call: TRBJ1-1; v_call: TRBV28; d_call: TRBD1; clone_size: -; cdr3_nt: TGTGCCAGCAGGGGGACAGGGGTGTTTACTGAAGCTTTCTTT; cdr3_aa: CASRGTGVFTEAFF
j_call: TRBJ2-7; v_call: TRBV20-1; d_call: -; clone_size: -; cdr3_nt: TGCAGTGCTAGACTATTAGTCTCCTACGAGCAGTACTTC; cdr3_aa: CSARLLVSYEQYF
j_call: TRBJ2-1; v_call: TRBV30; d_call: TRBD2; clone_size: -; cdr3_nt: TGTGCCTGGAAGGTAGCGGGGGAGAACAATGAGCAGTTCTTC; cdr3_aa: CAWKVAGENNEQFF
j_call: TRBJ2-1; v_call: TRBV30; d_call: TRBD2; clone_size: -; cdr3_nt: TGTGCCTGGAACCACGGCGGGAGATCGGATGAGCAGTTCTTC; cdr3_aa: CAWNHGGRSDEQFF
j_call: TRBJ1-1; v_call: TRBV12-3/TRBV12-4; d_call: -; clone_size: few; cdr3_nt: TGTGCCAGCAGTTTGGCGACAGTGAACACTGAAGCTTTCTTT; cdr3_aa: CASSLATVNTEAFF
j_call: TRBJ1-4; v_call: TRBV14; d_call: TRBD1; clone_size: -; cdr3_nt: TGTGCCAGCAGCCCGGGACAGGTTGGGGTAACTAATGAAAAACTGTTTTTT; cdr3_aa: CASSPGQVGVTNEKLFF
j_call: TRBJ1-2; v_call: TRBV15; d_call: TRBD1; clone_size: -; cdr3_nt: TGTGCCACCAGGGGACAGGCCGACTATGGCTACACCTTC; cdr3_aa: CATRGQADYGYTF
j_call: TRBJ1-1; v_call: TRBV30; d_call: -; clone_size: -; cdr3_nt: TGTGCGGTGGACAGGAACACTGAAGCTTTCTTT; cdr3_aa: CAVDRNTEAFF
j_call: TRBJ2-1; v_call: TRBV5-1; d_call: -; clone_size: -; cdr3_nt: TGCGCCAGCAGCTACAGGGGGGGTTACAATGAGCAGTTCTTC; cdr3_aa: CASSYRGGYNEQFF
j_call: TRBJ2-7; v_call: TRBV5-1; d_call: -; clone_size: -; cdr3_nt: TGCGCCAGCAGCCCGGGACTCTCCATGGAGCAGTACTTC; cdr3_aa: CASSPGLSMEQYF
j_call: TRBJ2-7; v_call: TRBV29-1; d_call: -; clone_size: -; cdr3_nt: TGCAGCGTGTCCCTGGAAGGGGCCTACGAGCAGTACTTC; cdr3_aa: CSVSLEGAYEQYF
j_call: TRBJ2-2; v_call: TRBV20-1; d_call: -; clone_size: -; cdr3_nt: TGCAGTGCTAGAGCAACAGGATTCCCGAACACCGGGGAGCTGTTTTTT; cdr3_aa: CSARATGFPNTGELFF
j_call: TRBJ1-1; v_call: TRBV4-2; d_call: -; clone_size: -; cdr3_nt: TGTGCCAGCAGCCCGAACCCTGGCACTGAAGCTTTCTTT; cdr3_aa: CASSPNPGTEAFF
j_call: TRBJ2-3; v_call: TRBV15; d_call: -; clone_size: -; cdr3_nt: TGTGCCACCAGCAGAGAAGGAACAGGGATTAGCACAGATACGCAGTATTTT; cdr3_aa: CATSREGTGISTDTQYF
j_call: TRBJ1-5; v_call: TRBV27; d_call: -; clone_size: -; cdr3_nt: TGTGCCAGCAGTTTAACCCCTGCAGGGCTGGAGCCCCAGCATTTT; cdr3_aa: CASSLTPAGLEPQHF
j_call: TRBJ1-2; v_call: TRBV3-1; d_call: -; clone_size: -; cdr3_nt: TGTGCCAGCAGCCAAGATCAAGGGGCAGTCTATGGCTACACCTTC; cdr3_aa: CASSQDQGAVYGYTF
j_call: TRBJ2-7; v_call: TRBV10-2; d_call: -; clone_size: -; cdr3_nt: TGCGCCAGCGCAGGGACCTCTAGAGAGCAGTACTTC; cdr3_aa: CASAGTSREQYF
j_call: TRBJ2-5; v_call: TRBV7-6; d_call: -; clone_size: -; cdr3_nt: TGTGCCAGCAGCCCCGAAGCGGCGGGAATAGAGACCCAGTACTTC; cdr3_aa: CASSPEAAGIETQYF
j_call: TRBJ1-6; v_call: TRBV3-1; d_call: TRBD1; clone_size: -; cdr3_nt: TGTGCCAGCAGCCCTTGGACAGGGGTTGTCGGTTCACCCCTCCACTTT; cdr3_aa: CASSPWTGVVGSPLHF
j_call: TRBJ2-1; v_call: TRBV6-2/TRBV6-3; d_call: -; clone_size: -; cdr3_nt: TGTGCCAGCAGTGTCGTCTACAATGAGCAGTTCTTC; cdr3_aa: CASSVVYNEQFF
j_call: TRBJ1-5; v_call: TRBV19; d_call: -; clone_size: -; cdr3_nt: TGTGCCAGTAGGCCAACGGTGGGGCAGGCGCATCATAGCAATCAGCCCCAGCATTTT; cdr3_aa: CASRPTVGQAHHSNQPQHF
j_call: TRBJ2-1; v_call: TRBV28; d_call: TRBD2; clone_size: -; cdr3_nt: TGTGCCAGCAGTGTTAGCGGGGCCTACAATGAGCAGTTCTTC; cdr3_aa: CASSVSGAYNEQFF
j_call: TRBJ1-2; v_call: TRBV5-8; d_call: -; clone_size: -; cdr3_nt: TGTGCCAGCAGCGACAGGTCACAAATCATAGGCTACACCTTC; cdr3_aa: CASSDRSQIIGYTF
j_call: TRBJ1-3; v_call: TRBV27; d_call: -; clone_size: -; cdr3_nt: TGTGCCAGCACCAAATCGTGGGGCGCGGAAAACACCATATATTTT; cdr3_aa: CASTKSWGAENTIYF
j_call: TRBJ2-7; v_call: TRBV7-9; d_call: TRBD1; clone_size: -; cdr3_nt: TGTGCCAGCAGCCCGACAGGGGCCCCTGTCGAGCAGTACTTC; cdr3_aa: CASSPTGAPVEQYF
j_call: TRBJ1-1; v_call: TRBV3-1; d_call: -; clone_size: -; cdr3_nt: TGTGCCAGCAGCCAGTTCCGACAAAGCGCGAACACTGAAGCTTTCTTT; cdr3_aa: CASSQFRQSANTEAFF
j_call: TRBJ2-7; v_call: TRBV3-1; d_call: TRBD2; clone_size: -; cdr3_nt: TGTGCCAGCAGCCCCCCTCGCGGGACTAGCTTCTACGAGCAGTACTTC; cdr3_aa: CASSPPRGTSFYEQYF
j_call: TRBJ2-7; v_call: TRBV12-3/TRBV12-4; d_call: TRBD1; clone_size: -; cdr3_nt: TGTGCCAGCAGCGGGACAGGGGTCTACGAGCAGTACTTC; cdr3_aa: CASSGTGVYEQYF
j_call: TRBJ2-1; v_call: TRBV11-2; d_call: -; clone_size: -; cdr3_nt: TGTGCCAGCAGCTTCTCAGCGATTAGCTCCTACAATGAGCAGTTCTTC; cdr3_aa: CASSFSAISSYNEQFF
j_call: TRBJ1-1; v_call: TRBV7-9; d_call: -; clone_size: -; cdr3_nt: TGTGCCAGCAGCCCTAGCACGCAGGGGATCGCTGAAGCTTTCTTT; cdr3_aa: CASSPSTQGIAEAFF
j_call: TRBJ1-2; v_call: TRBV28; d_call: TRBD1; clone_size: -; cdr3_nt: TGTGCCAGCAGTTTATCCACCGGGACAGAGCCCTATGGCTACACCTTC; cdr3_aa: CASSLSTGTEPYGYTF
j_call: TRBJ1-1; v_call: TRBV27; d_call: TRBD1; clone_size: -; cdr3_nt: TGTGCCACCCGACAGGGCTCCTACGCTGAAGCTTTCTTT; cdr3_aa: CATRQGSYAEAFF
j_call: TRBJ1-1; v_call: TRBV30; d_call: -; clone_size: -; cdr3_nt: TGTGCCTGGAGCGCTCCGGGGGGGCTCGCTGAAGCTTTCTTT; cdr3_aa: CAWSAPGGLAEAFF
j_call: TRBJ2-7; v_call: TRBV6-5; d_call: TRBD1; clone_size: -; cdr3_nt: TGTGCCAGCAACTCTGGGACAGGGGTTTTCTACGAGCAGTACTTC; cdr3_aa: CASNSGTGVFYEQYF
j_call: TRBJ2-7; v_call: TRBV6-2/TRBV6-3; d_call: TRBD1; clone_size: -; cdr3_nt: TGTGCCAGCAGTCCTTGGACAGGGTCCCACGAGCAGTACTTC; cdr3_aa: CASSPWTGSHEQYF